Sequencing of this TCR beta chain was carried out in a study of control samples from healthy donors and cancer patients. The length of the CDR3 is 15 residues. V lost 1 base, J lost 4 bases, and 13 bases lay in between. Germline V gene lookup returns CDR1 MGHRA and CDR2 YSYEKL. This clone has a handful of counts. Sequenced by immunoSEQ multiplex PCR; TCRdb stores in-frame clones only, minus some. Among 120,000 to 150,000 clones, about 91% were seen once, and the ten largest hold roughly 3.1%. The V call is TRBV4-1, the J call TRBJ1-2, with D possibly matching TRBD1 (5 bases). Sequenced input: blood. This sequence was found in a man aged 25-45 years in good health. CDR3: CASSQGQGTSYGYTF. CDR3 nucleotides: TGCGCCAGCAGCCAAGGGCAGGGAACCTCCTATGGCTACACCTTC.